The source of this T cell receptor beta chain is a study of T cells in tuberculosis. Study-level results: The stringent gate may have excluded weak CD1B-GMM tetramer binders.

Cells were sorted from thawed PBMC rested overnight and stained with GMM-loaded CD1B tetramer, viability dye and anti-CD3. The CD1B tetramers carried C32 glucose monomycolate purified from Rhodococcus equi. Before cryopreservation, the sorted PBMC lost their CD14-expressing monocytes. This CDR3 is built from 16 residues. Germline lookup yields CDR1 SGHAT and CDR2 FQNNGV. The germline V and J ends were trimmed by 2 bases and 6 bases, with 16 bases remaining between them. TCRdb's table, derived via immunoSEQ multiplex PCR, lists solely in-frame clones and lacks some. This table holds more than 45,000 clones, approximately 86% found once.

This receptor was identified in an adult woman with latent tuberculosis. Sequencing input: CD1b-GMM tetramer-negative cells sorted from PBMCs. The J gene is TRBJ2-2, the V gene TRBV11-2; possible D gene TRBD2, 6 bases. This CDR3 reads CASSLIAGGTSGELFF. In nucleotides, the CDR3 is TGTGCCAGCAGCTTAATCGCCGGGGGTACTTCCGGGGAGCTGTTTTTT.